The 15 T cell receptor beta chains below come from one sample, sequenced in a study of blood T cell repertoires in COVID-19 (dated by TCRdb to 2019 to 2021). The method was the immunoSEQ multiplex PCR assay. The clones in this table, taken by TCRdb from immuneACCESS, are in-frame only. Not every clone is retained; where verified, under half of the shortfall comes from an unresolved V gene, and the cause of the rest is unknown. This sample comprises a few hundred thousand clones, 85% to 90% of them detected only once. The biggest ten clones account for 1.7% of the sample. The sample taken for sequencing was PBMCs or T cells enriched from blood (not recorded which). The receptor source for this set is a woman younger than 45 who had recovered from COVID-19.

The V gene is TRBV27, the J gene TRBJ1-5; 9 positions match TRBD1. Looked up from germline, CDR1 is MNHEY and CDR2 is SMNVEV (reference sequence). V lost 5 bases to trimming and J lost 1 base; unmatched junction nucleotides: 6. The CDR3 extends over 16 amino acids. The CDR3 loop is CASSHFGQGSNQPQHF. For the CDR3, the DNA is TGTGCCAGCAGTCATTTCGGACAGGGGAGCAATCAGCCCCAGCATTTT.

The V gene is TRBV2, the J gene TRBJ1-5, with 8 bases aligning to TRBD1. CDR1 SNHLY and CDR2 FYNNEI come from the germline V gene. J was trimmed by 7 bases and V by 6 bases; bases with no gene match: 11. CDR3 length equals 15 residues. Here the CDR3 reads CASSPRTGREQPQHF. CDR3 DNA: TGTGCCAGCAGCCCCAGGACAGGGCGGGAACAGCCCCAGCATTTT. The variable domain in full, with the rest retrieved from reference TRBV2 and TRBJ1-5, is EPEVTQTPSHQVTQMGQEVILRCVPISNHLYFYWYRQILGQKVEFLVSFYNNEISEKSEIFDDQFSVERPDGSNFTLKIRSTKLEDSAMYFCASSPRTGREQPQHFGDGTRLSIL.

This clone has a handful of counts. V is TRBV19 and J is TRBJ1-4, with unresolved D. V was shortened by 5 bases and J by 3 bases, with 7 bases between the two germline ends. Germline CDR1 LNHDA, CDR2 SQIVND (reference sequence). The CDR3 covers 13 residues. For the CDR3, the DNA is TGTGCCAGTAGTCCACTAGCTAATGAAAAACTGTTTTTT. Translated: CASSPLANEKLFF.

For the CDR3, the DNA is TGTGCCTGGACTCCGGTTAACGAGCAGTACTTC. Its translation: CAWTPVNEQYF. The chain recombines TRBV30 with TRBJ2-7, with D hard to call. V was shortened by 4 bases and J by 5 bases, with 9 bases between the two germline ends. Germline V gene sequence: CDR1 GTSNPN, CDR2 SVGIG (reference sequence). The CDR3 runs to 11 residues.

This chain links TRBV11-2 with TRBJ1-1; no clear D gene. V was clipped by 4 bases and J by 4 bases, with 4 bases between them. The CDR3 loop spans 11 amino acids. CDR1 and CDR2 (germline): SGHAT, FQNNGV. The CDR3 DNA is TGTGCCAGCAGCTCTTTCACTGAAGCTTTCTTT. Translating it yields CASSSFTEAFF. The whole variable domain, remainder taken from reference TRBV11-2 and TRBJ1-1, is EAGVAQSPRYKIIEKRQSVAFWCNPISGHATLYWYQQILGQGPKLLIQFQNNGVVDDSQLPKDRFSAERLKGVDSTLKIQPAKLEDSAVYLCASSSFTEAFFGQGTRLTVV.

The chain links TRBV4-1 to TRBJ1-6; D is perhaps TRBD1 (5 bases). Germline V gene sequence: CDR1 MGHRA, CDR2 YSYEKL. The CDR3 has 15 amino acids. V was clipped by 5 bases and J by 5 bases, with 13 bases between them. The CDR3 loop reads CASSGGEGHNSPLHF. The CDR3 bases are TGCGCCAGCAGCGGTGGGGAGGGGCATAATTCACCCCTCCACTTT.

The rearrangement links TRBV9 to TRBJ2-1; 9 nucleotides agree with TRBD2. The germline V gene encodes CDR1 SGDLS and CDR2 YYNGEE. The length of the CDR3 is 17 residues. With V trimmed by 0 bases and J by 4 bases, 8 bases remained unmatched. The DNA for the CDR3 is TGTGCCAGCAGCGTAGATGGCGGGGGGGCCGCGTACAATGAGCAGTTCTTC. It encodes CASSVDGGGAAYNEQFF.

The chain has TRBV24-1 and TRBJ1-3, with D maybe TRBD1 (6 bases). V lost 4 bases to trimming and J lost 3 bases, with 12 bases between them. Germline assignment: CDR1 KGHDR and CDR2 SFDVKD. This CDR3 comprises 15 residues. In DNA form, the CDR3 reads TGTGCCACCAGTGAGGGAGGGGGGGATGGAAACACCATATATTTT. As protein: CATSEGGGDGNTIYF.

CDR3 protein: CASSSPGTINQETQYF. The DNA of the CDR3 is TGCGCCAGCAGCTCCCCAGGGACTATAAACCAAGAGACCCAGTACTTC. This chain connects TRBV5-1 to TRBJ2-5; 7 bases fit TRBD2. V was pared by 3 bases and J by 0 bases, with 8 bases of the junction left unmatched. The CDR3 contains 16 residues. Germline loops: CDR1 SGHRS, CDR2 YFSETQ.

The chain uses TRBV20-1 and TRBJ2-3, with 7 bases aligning to TRBD2. The CDR3 has 13 residues. Germline V gives CDR1 DFQATT, CDR2 SNEGSKA (reference sequence). V lost 7 bases, J lost 4 bases, and 8 bases stayed unmatched. The CDR3 DNA reads TGCAGTGTTAGTGGGGGGGTGGCAGATACGCAGTATTTT. Its protein product is CSVSGGVADTQYF.

The chain employs TRBV6-6 and TRBJ1-2; 10 bases map to TRBD1. After removal of 4 bases from V and 13 bases from J, the junction contained 12 bases not matched to a gene. This CDR3 contains 14 residues. In germline, CDR1 is MNHNY, CDR2 SVGAGI (reference sequence). In nucleotides, the CDR3 is TGTGCCAGCAGTTCCCCCGGGACAGGGGTGCAGTCCACCTTC. Its protein is CASSSPGTGVQSTF.

The CDR3, as DNA: TGTGCCAGCTCACCACTAGTGAACACTGAAGCTTTCTTT. Translation gives CASSPLVNTEAFF. The J gene is TRBJ1-1, the V gene TRBV18; D is ambiguous. There are 13 residues in the CDR3. Germline CDR1 and CDR2: KGHSH and LQKENI. The V gene lost 1 base and the J gene lost 0 bases, with 3 bases spanning the gap.

Worth noting for this clone: In the same sample, other DNA sequences code for this CDR3. The chain has TRBV7-9 and TRBJ1-1; D unresolved. There are 14 residues in the CDR3. Germline V gene data show CDR1 as SEHNR and CDR2 as FQNEAQ (reference sequence). Trimming pared 1 base from V and 1 base from J, leaving 7 bases between. CDR3 sequence reads: CASSLGAGNTEAFF. The CDR3 coding sequence is TGTGCCAGCAGCTTAGGGGCAGGGAACACTGAAGCTTTCTTT.

The gene calls are TRBV18 and TRBJ2-5, with 10 bases matching TRBD2. The CDR3 totals 18 residues. Trimming cost V 3 bases and J 4 bases; bases outside gene matches: 14. Germline assignment: CDR1 KGHSH and CDR2 LQKENI. Here the CDR3 DNA reads TGTGCCAGCTCACCTAGGGCTAGCGGGGGAGTACTCCGAGAGACCCAGTACTTC. This translates into CASSPRASGGVLRETQYF.

CDR3 in amino acids: CASSTALEDRTDGYTF. In DNA, the CDR3 is TGTGCCAGTAGTACCGCCTTAGAAGACAGGACGGATGGCTACACCTTC. The J gene is TRBJ1-2, the V gene TRBV19; weak D call: TRBD1 (6 bases). The germline V gene encodes CDR1 LNHDA and CDR2 SQIVND (reference sequence). Trimming removed 4 bases at V and 6 bases at J, with 21 bases between. The CDR3 runs 16 residues. Complete variable domain (other parts from reference TRBV19 and TRBJ1-2): DGGITQSPKYLFRKEGQNVTLSCEQNLNHDAMYWYRQDPGQGLRLIYYSQIVNDFQKGDIAEGYSVSREKKESFPLTVTSAQKNPTAFYLCASSTALEDRTDGYTFGSGTRLTVV.